This T cell receptor (beta chain) was recorded in a study of early T cells in non-severe SARS-CoV-2 infection. Notes on the study in general: A preference for anti-spike CD8 responses marked VDJdb matching, which missed private and CD4 specificities.

TCRdb used MiXCR to reprocess the 5' RACE reads, holding one entry per CDR3 protein. The repertoire holds over 80,000 distinct CDR3 sequences, with 13% to 15% as singletons. Trimming pared 0 bases from V and 0 bases from J, leaving 17 bases between. CDR3 size: 17 residues. Germline CDR1 SQVTM, CDR2 ANQGSEA. Of note for this clonotype: Antigen: not known.

This receptor was identified in an adult who was a healthcare worker with PCR-confirmed SARS-CoV-2 infection or an uninfected control (not recorded which). The rearrangement joins TRBV29-1 to TRBJ1-1; TRBD1 is a possible D gene (5 bases). The sequenced sample consisted of whole blood. The CDR3 coding sequence is TGCAGCGTTGAAGATCGGGATCGGGGCCCAGTGAACACTGAAGCTTTCTTT. Amino acid sequence: CSVEDRDRGPVNTEAFF.